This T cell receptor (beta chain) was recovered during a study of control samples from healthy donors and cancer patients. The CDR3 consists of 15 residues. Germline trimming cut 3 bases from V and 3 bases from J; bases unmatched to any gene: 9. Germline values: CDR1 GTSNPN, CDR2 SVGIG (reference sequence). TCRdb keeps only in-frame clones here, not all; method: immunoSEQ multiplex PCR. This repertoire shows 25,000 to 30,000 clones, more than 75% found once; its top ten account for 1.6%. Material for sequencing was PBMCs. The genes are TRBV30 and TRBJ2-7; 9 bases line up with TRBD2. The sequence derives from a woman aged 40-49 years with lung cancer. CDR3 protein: CAWRRSGGYLYEQYF. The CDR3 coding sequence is TGTGCCTGGAGGCGTAGCGGGGGTTATCTCTACGAGCAGTACTTC.